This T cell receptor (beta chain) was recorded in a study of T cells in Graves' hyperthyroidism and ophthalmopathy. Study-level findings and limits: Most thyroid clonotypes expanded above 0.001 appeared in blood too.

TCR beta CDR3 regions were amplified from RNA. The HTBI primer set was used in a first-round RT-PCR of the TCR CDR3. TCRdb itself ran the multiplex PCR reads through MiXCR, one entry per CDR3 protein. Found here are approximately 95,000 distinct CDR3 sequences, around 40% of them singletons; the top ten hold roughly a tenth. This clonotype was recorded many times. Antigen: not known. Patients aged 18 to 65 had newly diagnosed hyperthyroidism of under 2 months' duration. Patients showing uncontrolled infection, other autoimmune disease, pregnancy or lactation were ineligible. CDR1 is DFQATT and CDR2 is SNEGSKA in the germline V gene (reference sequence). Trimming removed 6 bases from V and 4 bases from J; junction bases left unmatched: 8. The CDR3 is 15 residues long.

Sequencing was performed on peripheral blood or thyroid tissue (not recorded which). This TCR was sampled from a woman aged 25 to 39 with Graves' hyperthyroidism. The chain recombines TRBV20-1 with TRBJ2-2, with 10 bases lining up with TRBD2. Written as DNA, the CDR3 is TGCAGTGCGTCGACTAGCGGGCGGGGCACCGGGGAGCTGTTTTTT. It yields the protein CSASTSGRGTGELFF.